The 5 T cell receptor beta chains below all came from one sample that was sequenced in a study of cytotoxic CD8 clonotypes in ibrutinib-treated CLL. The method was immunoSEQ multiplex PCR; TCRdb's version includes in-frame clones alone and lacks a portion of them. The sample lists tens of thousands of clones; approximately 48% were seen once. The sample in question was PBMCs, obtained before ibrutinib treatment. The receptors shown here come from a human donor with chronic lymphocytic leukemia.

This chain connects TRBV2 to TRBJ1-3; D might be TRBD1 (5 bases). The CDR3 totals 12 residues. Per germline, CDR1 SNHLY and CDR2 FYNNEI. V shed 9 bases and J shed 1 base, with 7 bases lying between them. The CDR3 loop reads CAREGSGNTIYF. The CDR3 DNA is TGTGCCAGGGAGGGGTCTGGAAACACCATATATTTT.

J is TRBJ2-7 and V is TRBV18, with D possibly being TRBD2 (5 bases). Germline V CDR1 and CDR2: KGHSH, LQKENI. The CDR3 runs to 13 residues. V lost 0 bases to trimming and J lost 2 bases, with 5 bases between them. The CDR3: CASSPPTTYEQYF. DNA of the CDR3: TGTGCCAGCTCACCACCGACTACCTACGAGCAGTACTTC.

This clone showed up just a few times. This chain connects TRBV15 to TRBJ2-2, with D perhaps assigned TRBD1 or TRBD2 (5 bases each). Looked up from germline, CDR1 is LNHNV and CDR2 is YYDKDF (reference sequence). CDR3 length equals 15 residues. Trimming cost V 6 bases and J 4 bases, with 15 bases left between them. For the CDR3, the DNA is TGTGCCACCAGAGGGGAGAGGGAAGGCACCGGGGAGCTGTTTTTT. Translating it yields CATRGEREGTGELFF.

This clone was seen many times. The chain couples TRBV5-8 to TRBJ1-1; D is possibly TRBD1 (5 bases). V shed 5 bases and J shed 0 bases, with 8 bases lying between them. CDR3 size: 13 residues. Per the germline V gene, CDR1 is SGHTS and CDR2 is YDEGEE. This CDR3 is CASRGHMNTEAFF. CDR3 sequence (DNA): TGTGCCAGCAGAGGACATATGAACACTGAAGCTTTCTTT.

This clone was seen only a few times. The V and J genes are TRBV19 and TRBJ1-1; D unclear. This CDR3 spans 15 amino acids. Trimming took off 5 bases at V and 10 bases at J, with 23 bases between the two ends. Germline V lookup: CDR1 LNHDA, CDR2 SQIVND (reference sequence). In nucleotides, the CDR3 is TGTGCCAGTAGTCCATCCGGGGTCGCATATACCCCAGCTTTCTTT. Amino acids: CASSPSGVAYTPAFF.